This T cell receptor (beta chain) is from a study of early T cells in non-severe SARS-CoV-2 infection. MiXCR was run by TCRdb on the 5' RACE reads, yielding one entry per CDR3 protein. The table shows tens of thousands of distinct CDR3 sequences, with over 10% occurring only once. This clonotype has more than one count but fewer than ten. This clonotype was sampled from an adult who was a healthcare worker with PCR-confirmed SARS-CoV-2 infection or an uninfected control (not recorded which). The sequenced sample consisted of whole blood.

The CDR3 bases are TGTGCCAGCAGCCAAGAACCCCCAGACAATGAGCAGTTCTTC. This sequence encodes CASSQEPPDNEQFF. The V gene is TRBV3-1, the J gene TRBJ2-1; D is unclear. Trimming left V 0 bases short and J 5 bases short, with 8 bases between. The V gene's germline CDR1 is LGHDT and CDR2 YNNKEL (reference sequence). The CDR3 has 14 residues.